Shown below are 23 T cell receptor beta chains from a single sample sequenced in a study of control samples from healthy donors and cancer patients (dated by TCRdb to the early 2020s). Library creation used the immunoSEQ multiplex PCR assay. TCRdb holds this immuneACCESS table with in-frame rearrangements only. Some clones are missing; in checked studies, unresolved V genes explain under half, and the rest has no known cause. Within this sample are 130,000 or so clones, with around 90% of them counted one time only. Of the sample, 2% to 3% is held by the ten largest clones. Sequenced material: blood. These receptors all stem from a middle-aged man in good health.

CDR3 sequence reads: CASSLSQGRETDTQYF. The CDR3 DNA follows: TGTGCCAGCAGCCTCTCGCAGGGGCGGGAGACAGATACGCAGTATTTT. The J gene is TRBJ2-3, the V gene TRBV28; D is possibly TRBD2 (7 bases). The CDR3 runs 16 residues. CDR1 and CDR2 (germline): MDHEN, SYDVKM. Trimming shortened V by 6 bases and J by 3 bases, and 19 bases separated the two germline ends.

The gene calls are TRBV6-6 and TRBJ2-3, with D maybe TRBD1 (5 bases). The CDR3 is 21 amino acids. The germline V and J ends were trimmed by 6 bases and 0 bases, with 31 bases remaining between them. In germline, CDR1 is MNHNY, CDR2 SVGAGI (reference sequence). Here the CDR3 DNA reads TGTGCCAGCAGCCCATATCGTGGACATTCGGTAGGATCCTCCAGCACAGATACGCAGTATTTT. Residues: CASSPYRGHSVGSSSTDTQYF.

CDR3 sequence reads: CASSLSNGGTTDTQYF. As DNA, the CDR3 is TGTGCCAGCAGCTTATCGAATGGGGGGACCACAGATACGCAGTATTTT. The rearrangement joins TRBV7-3 to TRBJ2-3; tentatively, D is TRBD2 (6 bases). This CDR3 contains 16 residues. Germline CDR1 is SGHTA and CDR2 is FQGTGA. The ends were cut back, 2 bases at V and 2 bases at J, with 14 bases in the middle.

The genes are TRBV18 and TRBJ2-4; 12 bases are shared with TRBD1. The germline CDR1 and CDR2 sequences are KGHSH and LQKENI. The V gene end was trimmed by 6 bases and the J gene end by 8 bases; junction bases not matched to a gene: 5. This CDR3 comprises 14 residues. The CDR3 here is CASSPGTGGDIQYF. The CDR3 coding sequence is TGTGCCAGCTCCCCCGGGACAGGGGGCGACATTCAGTACTTC.

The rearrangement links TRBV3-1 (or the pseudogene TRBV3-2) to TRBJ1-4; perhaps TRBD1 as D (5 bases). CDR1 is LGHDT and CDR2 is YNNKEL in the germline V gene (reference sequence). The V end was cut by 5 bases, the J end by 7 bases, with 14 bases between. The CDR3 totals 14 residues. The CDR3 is CASSIGHGGEKLFF. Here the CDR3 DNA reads TGTGCCAGCAGCATCGGACATGGGGGTGAAAAACTGTTTTTT.

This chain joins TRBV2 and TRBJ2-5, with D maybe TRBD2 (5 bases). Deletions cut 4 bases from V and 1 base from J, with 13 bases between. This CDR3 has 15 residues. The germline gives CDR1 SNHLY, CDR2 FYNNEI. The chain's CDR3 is CASSATRGTQETQYF. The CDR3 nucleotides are TGTGCCAGCAGTGCAACTAGAGGAACCCAAGAGACCCAGTACTTC.

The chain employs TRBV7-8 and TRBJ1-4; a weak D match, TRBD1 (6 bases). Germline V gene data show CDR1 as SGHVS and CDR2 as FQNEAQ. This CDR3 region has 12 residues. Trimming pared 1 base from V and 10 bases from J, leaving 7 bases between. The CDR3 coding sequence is TGTGCCAGCAGCTTAGGGGGGCGAAAACTGTTTTTT. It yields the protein CASSLGGRKLFF. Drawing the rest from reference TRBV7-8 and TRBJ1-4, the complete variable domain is GAGVSQSPRYKVAKRGQDVALRCDPISGHVSLFWYQQALGQGPEFLTYFQNEAQLDKSGLPSDRFFAERPEGSVSTLKIQRTQQEDSAVYLCASSLGGRKLFFGSGTQLSVL.

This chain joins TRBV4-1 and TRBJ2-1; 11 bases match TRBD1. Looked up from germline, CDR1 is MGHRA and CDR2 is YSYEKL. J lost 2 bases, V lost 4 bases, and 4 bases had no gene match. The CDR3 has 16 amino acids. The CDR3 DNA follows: TGCGCCAGCAGCCGGCCGGGACAGGGGGCCTACAATGAGCAGTTCTTC. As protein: CASSRPGQGAYNEQFF.

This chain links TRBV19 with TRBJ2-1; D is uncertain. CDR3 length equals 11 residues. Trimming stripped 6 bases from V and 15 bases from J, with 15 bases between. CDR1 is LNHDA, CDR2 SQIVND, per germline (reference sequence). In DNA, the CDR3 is TGTGCCAGTAGCTCCGGTCCAATCCTGTTCTTC. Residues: CASSSGPILFF.

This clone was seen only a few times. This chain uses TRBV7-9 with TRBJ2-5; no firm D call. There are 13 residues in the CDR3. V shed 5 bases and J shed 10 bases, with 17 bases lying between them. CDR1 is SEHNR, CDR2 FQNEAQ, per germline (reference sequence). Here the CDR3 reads CASSTSPGLRQYF. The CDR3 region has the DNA TGTGCCAGCAGCACCTCGCCCGGCCTTCGCCAGTACTTC.

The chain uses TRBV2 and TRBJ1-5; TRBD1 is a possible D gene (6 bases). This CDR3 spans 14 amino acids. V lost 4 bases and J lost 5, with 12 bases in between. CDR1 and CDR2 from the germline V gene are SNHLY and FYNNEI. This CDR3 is CASSVQGGHQPQHF. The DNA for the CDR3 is TGTGCCAGCAGTGTACAGGGTGGTCATCAGCCCCAGCATTTT. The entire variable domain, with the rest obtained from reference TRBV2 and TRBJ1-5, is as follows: EPEVTQTPSHQVTQMGQEVILRCVPISNHLYFYWYRQILGQKVEFLVSFYNNEISEKSEIFDDQFSVERPDGSNFTLKIRSTKLEDSAMYFCASSVQGGHQPQHFGDGTRLSIL.

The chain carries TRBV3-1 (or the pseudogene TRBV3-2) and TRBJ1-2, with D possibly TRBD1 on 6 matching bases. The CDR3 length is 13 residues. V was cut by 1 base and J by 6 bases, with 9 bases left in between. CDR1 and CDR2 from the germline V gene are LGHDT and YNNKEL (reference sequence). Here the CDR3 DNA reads TGTGCCAGCAGCCAAGTGGCAGGGGATGGCTACACCTTC. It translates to CASSQVAGDGYTF.

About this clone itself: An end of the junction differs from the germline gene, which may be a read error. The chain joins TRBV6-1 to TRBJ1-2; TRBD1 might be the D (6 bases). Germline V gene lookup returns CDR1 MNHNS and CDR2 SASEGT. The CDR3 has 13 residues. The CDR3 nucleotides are TGTGCCAGCAGTGAATGGACAGACCTACCCCATTCCTTC. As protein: CASSEWTDLPHSF.

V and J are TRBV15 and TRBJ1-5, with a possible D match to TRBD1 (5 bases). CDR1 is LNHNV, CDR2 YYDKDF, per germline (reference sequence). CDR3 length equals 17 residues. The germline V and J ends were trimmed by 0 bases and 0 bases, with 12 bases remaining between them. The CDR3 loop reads CATSRDRTKNSNQPQHF. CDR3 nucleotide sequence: TGTGCCACCAGCAGAGATCGGACAAAGAATAGCAATCAGCCCCAGCATTTT.

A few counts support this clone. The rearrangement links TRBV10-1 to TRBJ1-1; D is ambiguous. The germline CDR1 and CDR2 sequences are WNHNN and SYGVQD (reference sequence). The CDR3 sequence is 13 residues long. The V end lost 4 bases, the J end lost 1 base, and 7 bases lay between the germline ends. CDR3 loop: CASSVSGNTEAFF. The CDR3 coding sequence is TGCGCCAGCAGTGTTTCAGGGAACACTGAAGCTTTCTTT.

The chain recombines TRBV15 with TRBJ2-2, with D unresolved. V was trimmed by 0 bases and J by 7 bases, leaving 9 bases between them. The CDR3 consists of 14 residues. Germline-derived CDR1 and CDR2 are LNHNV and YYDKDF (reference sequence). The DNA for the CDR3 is TGTGCCACCAGCAGAGATGCCGTTCACGGGGAGCTGTTTTTT. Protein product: CATSRDAVHGELFF.

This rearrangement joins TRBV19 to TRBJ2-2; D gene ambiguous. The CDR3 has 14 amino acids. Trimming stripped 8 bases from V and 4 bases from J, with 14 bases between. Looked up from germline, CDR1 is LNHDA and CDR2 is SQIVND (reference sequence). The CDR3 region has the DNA TGTGCCAGTGCCCAAGACTCCTCCACCGGGGAGCTGTTTTTT. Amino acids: CASAQDSSTGELFF.

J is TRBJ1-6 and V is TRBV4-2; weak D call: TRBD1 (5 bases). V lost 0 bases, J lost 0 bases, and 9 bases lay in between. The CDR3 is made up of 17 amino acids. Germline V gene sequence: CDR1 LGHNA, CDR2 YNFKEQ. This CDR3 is CASSQELRGSYNSPLHF. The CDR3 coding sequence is TGTGCCAGCAGCCAAGAATTAAGGGGCTCCTATAATTCACCCCTCCACTTT.

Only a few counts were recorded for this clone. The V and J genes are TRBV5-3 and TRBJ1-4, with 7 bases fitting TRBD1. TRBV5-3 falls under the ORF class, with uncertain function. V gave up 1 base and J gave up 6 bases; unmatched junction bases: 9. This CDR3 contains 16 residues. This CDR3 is CARSLSYRQGYEKLFF. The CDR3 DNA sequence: TGTGCCAGAAGCTTGAGCTACCGACAGGGTTATGAAAAACTGTTTTTT.

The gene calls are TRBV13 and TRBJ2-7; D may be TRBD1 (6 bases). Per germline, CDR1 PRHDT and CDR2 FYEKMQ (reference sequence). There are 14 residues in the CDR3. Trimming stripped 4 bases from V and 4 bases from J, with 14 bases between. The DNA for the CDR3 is TGTGCCAGCAGCTCCAGAACAGGGAAGTACGAGCAGTACTTC. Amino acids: CASSSRTGKYEQYF.

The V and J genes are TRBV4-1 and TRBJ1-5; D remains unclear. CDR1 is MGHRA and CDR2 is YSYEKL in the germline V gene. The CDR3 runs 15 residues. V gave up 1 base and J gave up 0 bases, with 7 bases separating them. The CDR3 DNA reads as TGCGCCAGCAGCCAAGGACTGCTTAGCAATCAGCCCCAGCATTTT. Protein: CASSQGLLSNQPQHF.

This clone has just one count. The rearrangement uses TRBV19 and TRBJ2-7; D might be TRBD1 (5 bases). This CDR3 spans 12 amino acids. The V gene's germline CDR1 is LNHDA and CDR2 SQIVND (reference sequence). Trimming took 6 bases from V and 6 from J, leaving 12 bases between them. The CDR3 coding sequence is TGTGCCAGTAGCCTCAGGGTCGGCGAGCAGTACTTC. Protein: CASSLRVGEQYF.

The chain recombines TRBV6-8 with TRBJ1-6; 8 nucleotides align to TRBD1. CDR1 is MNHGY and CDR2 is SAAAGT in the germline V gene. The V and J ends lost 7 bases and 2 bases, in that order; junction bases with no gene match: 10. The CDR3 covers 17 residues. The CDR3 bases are TGTGCCAGCAAGAAGGGTCAGGGGGCCCCCTATAATTCACCCCTCCACTTT. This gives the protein CASKKGQGAPYNSPLHF.